A single sample gave rise to the 5 T cell receptor beta chains below, sequenced in a study of T cell repertoires in cytomegalovirus infection. TCRdb itself ran the reads through MiXCR, one entry per CDR3 protein. Among 150,000 to 200,000 distinct CDR3 sequences listed, roughly 9% were seen once. Source material: PBMCs. The source of these receptors is a human donor in good health (CMV status not recorded). Some clones in this sample may be carry-over from other donors' samples.

In its sample, this clonotype was seen many times. The rearrangement uses TRBV7-9 and TRBJ1-2, with 7 bases that match TRBD1. CDR3 length equals 14 residues. V shed 4 bases and J 7 bases; nucleotides not matched to a gene: 9. Germline V gene lookup returns CDR1 SEHNR and CDR2 FQNEAQ (reference sequence). The CDR3 bases are TGTGCCAGCAGCTCCGGAAGAGGGGGCGCTGGCTACACCTTC. The encoded protein is CASSSGRGGAGYTF.

This clonotype was observed many times. The chain joins TRBV3-1 to TRBJ2-5; 9 bases are a match to TRBD2. Germline-derived CDR1 and CDR2 are LGHDT and YNNKEL (reference sequence). The CDR3 totals 14 residues. V was pared by 3 bases and J by 5 bases, with 4 bases of the junction left unmatched. The CDR3 DNA reads as TGTGCCAGCAGCCAGGCGGGGGGGCGGGAGACCCAGTACTTC. Translating gives CASSQAGGRETQYF.

The sample holds a few counts of this clonotype. The rearrangement links TRBV5-1 to TRBJ2-7; 8 bases are shared with TRBD1. This CDR3 has 14 amino acids. V was clipped by 4 bases and J by 3 bases; unmatched bases: 6. Germline lookup yields CDR1 SGHRS and CDR2 YFSETQ. CDR3 protein: CASSETGQDYEQYF. The DNA for the CDR3 is TGCGCCAGCAGCGAGACGGGACAGGACTACGAGCAGTACTTC.

This chain connects TRBV3-1 to TRBJ2-1, with 8 bases that match TRBD2. The germline CDR1 and CDR2 sequences are LGHDT and YNNKEL (reference sequence). Trimming removed 2 bases from V and 0 bases from J; junction bases left unmatched: 3. The CDR3 sequence is 16 residues long. This chain's CDR3 is CASSQLGGGSYNEQFF. The DNA of the CDR3 is TGTGCCAGCAGCCAACTCGGGGGGGGCTCCTACAATGAGCAGTTCTTC.

This clonotype was counted between two and nine times. The CDR3 is CASSHGGTEAFF. The CDR3 DNA is TGTGCCAGCAGTCACGGTGGGACTGAAGCTTTCTTT. The V gene is TRBV6-2 or TRBV6-3, the J gene TRBJ1-1; D unclear. V lost 5 bases to trimming and J lost 5 bases, with 9 bases between them. The V gene's germline CDR1 is MNHEY and CDR2 SVGEGT. CDR3 length: 12 amino acids.